This entry is about one T cell receptor beta chain. What it binds is not known. Being one base from a much bigger clone, this may be a read error. The CDR3 spans 16 residues. Looked up from germline, CDR1 is DFQATT and CDR2 is SNEGSKA (reference sequence). 5'RACE with constant-segment primers built TCRalpha and TCRbeta cDNA libraries with UMIs. TCRdb re-analysed the 5' RACE reads in MiXCR, keeping a single row per CDR3 protein. The sample records 400,000 to 500,000 distinct CDR3 sequences, 20% being singletons. This record belongs to a study of T-cell memory formation after mild COVID-19. Whole-study results and caveats: Largely, contracting CD4+ clones fell within CM and EM, and contracting CD8+ clones within EMRA. Cross-reactive memory appears to have joined, as suggested by some responding clones showing up in pre-infection memory.

The sample taken for sequencing was PBMCs or a T cell subset sorted from them (not recorded which). The receptor was derived from an adult woman who had mild COVID-19 (a few samples of this study predate the infection). Cell type and time point are not known. The gene calls are TRBV20-1 and TRBJ2-1, with D possibly matching TRBD2 (7 bases). The CDR3 loop is CSARGARAHSYTEQFF. CDR3 coding DNA: TGCAGTGCTCGGGGGGCTAGAGCACACTCCTACACTGAGCAGTTCTTC.